This T cell receptor beta chain is from a study of control samples from healthy donors and cancer patients. In its sample, this clone was seen a few times. The repertoire was sequenced with immunoSEQ multiplex PCR; TCRdb's copy has only in-frame clones and lacks some. The data contain approximately 110,000 clones, roughly nine tenths of them singletons. The CDR3 runs 14 residues. After removal of 5 bases from V and 0 bases from J, the junction contained 2 bases not matched to a gene. Germline loops: CDR1 SGHTA, CDR2 FQGTGA. The chain uses TRBV7-3 and TRBJ2-3; 7 bases agree with TRBD1. The sequence was collected from a woman under 30 in good health. The sequenced sample was blood. The CDR3 sequence: CASSQGGSTDTQYF. The CDR3 nucleotides read TGTGCCAGCAGCCAAGGGGGCAGCACAGATACGCAGTATTTT.